The 23 T cell receptor beta chains below come from one sample, sequenced in a study of blood T cell repertoires in COVID-19. The protocol was immunoSEQ multiplex PCR, while the TCRdb copy is restricted to in-frame clones and leaves out a portion. This sample has around 75,000 clones, with roughly 88% found just once. The sequencing sample was made of peripheral blood. Receptors were obtained from a human donor in a cohort sampled during active COVID-19.

This chain links TRBV4-3 with TRBJ1-5, with a possible D match to TRBD1 (6 bases). CDR1 and CDR2 (germline): LGHNA, YSLEER. This CDR3 is 17 amino acids long. Trimming took 3 bases from V and 2 from J, leaving 17 bases between them. CDR3 residues: CASSQREIRGGNQPQHF. CDR3 sequence (DNA): TGCGCCAGCAGCCAGAGAGAAATCAGGGGAGGCAATCAGCCCCAGCATTTT.

Turning to this clone: The same CDR3 can be traced to other DNA sequences in this sample. This rearrangement joins TRBV12-3 or TRBV12-4 to TRBJ1-2; TRBD1 agrees at 7 bases. The CDR3 has 12 residues. J was trimmed by 8 bases and V by 6 bases; bases with no gene match: 6. CDR3 in amino acids: CASSDRDRGYTF. The CDR3 bases are TGTGCCAGCAGCGACAGGGACCGGGGCTACACCTTC.

The genes are TRBV3-1 (or the pseudogene TRBV3-2) and TRBJ2-3, with TRBD2 matching 10 bases. From germline, CDR1 is LGHDT and CDR2 YNNKEL (reference sequence). The CDR3 has 16 residues. J lost 4 bases, V lost 3 bases, and 7 bases had no gene match. CDR3 sequence (DNA): TGTGCCAGCAGCCATATAAGCGGGGGGGGCTCAGATACGCAGTATTTT. Protein: CASSHISGGGSDTQYF.

The V and J genes are TRBV9 and TRBJ2-1, with 8 bases matching TRBD2. CDR3 length: 16 residues. Germline trimming cut 0 bases from V and 5 bases from J; bases unmatched to any gene: 7. Germline loops: CDR1 SGDLS, CDR2 YYNGEE. CDR3: CASSVGSLAGDNEQFF. The CDR3 DNA is TGTGCCAGCAGCGTAGGTAGCCTAGCGGGTGACAATGAGCAGTTCTTC. Full variable domain (remainder filled in from reference TRBV9 and TRBJ2-1): DSGVTQTPKHLITATGQRVTLRCSPRSGDLSVYWYQQSLDQGLQFLIQYYNGEERAKGNILERFSAQQFPDLHSELNLSSLELGDSALYFCASSVGSLAGDNEQFFGPGTRLTVL.

The rearrangement uses TRBV5-5 and TRBJ1-1, with D maybe TRBD1 (5 bases). With 4 bases removed from V and 4 bases from J, the gap between germline ends came to 14 bases. CDR1 and CDR2 (germline): SGHKS, YYEKEE (reference sequence). CDR3 length: 14 residues. The CDR3 DNA reads TGTGCCAGCAGCCATACCCCGGGGGGCACTGAAGCTTTCTTT. This translates into CASSHTPGGTEAFF.

The V gene is TRBV6-5, the J gene TRBJ1-1; D unclear. Germline V gene data show CDR1 as MNHEY and CDR2 as SVGAGI. CDR3 length equals 13 residues. V lost 0 bases and J 5 bases, leaving 7 bases between the germline ends. The CDR3 region has the DNA TGTGCCAGCAGTTACTCCGGGGAGACTGAAGCTTTCTTT. Translated, it gives CASSYSGETEAFF.

The chain carries TRBV5-6 and TRBJ2-4, with 7 bases aligning to TRBD2. V lost 4 bases and J lost 1; bases outside the gene matches: 2. The CDR3 runs 14 residues. Germline CDR1 and CDR2: SGHDT and YYEEEE. CDR3 sequence reads: CASSLREAKNIQYF. CDR3 coding DNA: TGTGCCAGCAGCCTGCGGGAGGCCAAAAACATTCAGTACTTC.

The chain is built from TRBV11-2 and TRBJ2-7; D perhaps matches TRBD2 (7 bases). With 4 bases removed from V and 3 bases from J, the gap between germline ends came to 13 bases. Germline CDR1 is SGHAT and CDR2 is FQNNGV. This CDR3 is built from 14 residues. The CDR3, as DNA: TGTGCCAGCAGCTGGGGGGGGCCAAACTACGAGCAGTACTTC. It codes for CASSWGGPNYEQYF.

The chain is built from TRBV19 and TRBJ2-1, with 10 bases identical to TRBD2. The CDR3 runs 15 residues. With V trimmed by 3 bases and J by 8 bases, 7 bases remained unmatched. Germline CDR1 reads LNHDA; CDR2 reads SQIVND (reference sequence). CDR3 DNA sequence: TGTGCCAGTAGTATGGGGTCTAGCGGGAGCCATGAGCAGTTCTTC. As protein: CASSMGSSGSHEQFF. The complete variable domain, with remaining parts taken from reference TRBV19 and TRBJ2-1, reads DGGITQSPKYLFRKEGQNVTLSCEQNLNHDAMYWYRQDPGQGLRLIYYSQIVNDFQKGDIAEGYSVSREKKESFPLTVTSAQKNPTAFYLCASSMGSSGSHEQFFGPGTRLTVL.

The chain has TRBV4-1 and TRBJ2-3; TRBD2 aligns across 8 bases. CDR3 length: 15 residues. With 1 base clipped from V and 8 bases from J, the junction kept 8 bases outside the gene matches. Germline V gives CDR1 MGHRA, CDR2 YSYEKL. CDR3 sequence reads: CASSQGLVAGGTQYF. CDR3 DNA: TGCGCCAGCAGCCAAGGCCTAGTCGCGGGGGGTACGCAGTATTTT.

This clone was counted between two and nine times. This rearrangement joins TRBV5-1 to TRBJ1-1; 7 bases align to TRBD1. The CDR3 loop spans 14 amino acids. V lost 4 bases, J lost 1 base, and 4 bases stayed unmatched. CDR1 and CDR2 (germline): SGHRS, YFSETQ. CDR3: CASSGGQTNTEAFF. The CDR3, as DNA: TGCGCCAGCAGCGGGGGACAGACGAACACTGAAGCTTTCTTT.

The chain carries TRBV4-3 and TRBJ1-4; D uncertain. The length of the CDR3 is 13 residues. Germline V gives CDR1 LGHNA, CDR2 YSLEER. V lost 4 bases to trimming and J lost 1 base, with 4 bases between them. This CDR3 reads CASSPGTNEKLFF. Here the CDR3 DNA reads TGCGCCAGCAGCCCAGGAACTAATGAAAAACTGTTTTTT.

CDR3 sequence reads: CASSRREGLTGELFF. CDR3 nucleotides: TGTGCCAGTAGTAGGCGGGAGGGCCTCACCGGGGAGCTGTTTTTT. This sequence joins TRBV19 and TRBJ2-2; 9 bases agree with TRBD2. Germline trimming cut 4 bases from V and 4 bases from J; bases unmatched to any gene: 4. CDR3 length equals 15 residues. The V gene's germline CDR1 is LNHDA and CDR2 SQIVND (reference sequence).

This clone was found once. CDR3 protein: CASSISGAPGTQYF. As DNA, the CDR3 is TGTGCCAGTAGTATATCAGGGGCCCCTGGGACCCAGTACTTC. The rearrangement joins TRBV19 to TRBJ2-5; possible D gene TRBD1, 6 bases. CDR1 LNHDA and CDR2 SQIVND come from the germline V gene (reference sequence). The CDR3 runs 14 residues. V lost 2 bases, J lost 7 bases, and 14 bases lay in between.

The chain couples TRBV5-4 to TRBJ1-2; D might be TRBD1 (6 bases). CDR1 is SGHNT, CDR2 YYREEE, per germline (reference sequence). Trimming shortened V by 8 bases and J by 0 bases, and 11 bases separated the two germline ends. The length of the CDR3 is 13 residues. CDR3 nucleotide sequence: TGTGCCAGTCGACAGGAAGCTAACTATGGCTACACCTTC. It encodes CASRQEANYGYTF.

In DNA, the CDR3 is TGTGCCAGTGTACAGGGCCCTTCCTACGAGCAGTACTTC. Amino acids: CASVQGPSYEQYF. The V call is TRBV19, the J call TRBJ2-7, with D tentatively TRBD1 (6 bases). Germline V lookup: CDR1 LNHDA, CDR2 SQIVND (reference sequence). V was cut by 8 bases and J by 1 base, with 12 bases left in between. CDR3 length: 13 residues.

The chain combines TRBV20-1 with TRBJ1-2; D is unresolved. CDR3 length: 12 residues. V was shortened by 3 bases and J by 1 base, with 6 bases between the two germline ends. Germline CDR1 is DFQATT and CDR2 is SNEGSKA (reference sequence). The DNA for the CDR3 is TGCAGTGCTAGTTTCCATAACTATGGCTACACCTTC. It specifies CSASFHNYGYTF.

This clone is a singleton in its sample. V and J are TRBV6-6 and TRBJ1-2; 9 bases are a match to TRBD1. Losses at the gene ends were 8 bases for V and 8 bases for J; bases not matched to a gene: 12. CDR1 and CDR2 from the germline V gene are MNHNY and SVGAGI (reference sequence). CDR3 length: 14 residues. CDR3 DNA sequence: TGTGCCAGCGGGTTGCCGGACAGGGGCTGGGGCTACACCTTC. It translates to CASGLPDRGWGYTF.

The genes are TRBV19 and TRBJ2-7; 8 nucleotides match TRBD1. The length of the CDR3 is 16 residues. Germline V gene sequence: CDR1 LNHDA, CDR2 SQIVND (reference sequence). V was clipped by 5 bases and J by 5 bases; unmatched bases: 14. The CDR3, as DNA: TGTGCCAGTAGTCTAACCCGACAGGGGAAGGGACACGAGCAGTACTTC. Its translation is CASSLTRQGKGHEQYF.

This sequence joins TRBV7-2 and TRBJ1-6; D remains ambiguous. The V end was cut by 2 bases, the J end by 5 bases, with 7 bases between. The CDR3 runs to 14 residues. Germline CDR1 is SGHTA and CDR2 is FQGNSA. This chain's CDR3 is CASSLTVDNSPLHF. The CDR3 DNA sequence: TGTGCCAGCAGCTTAACGGTAGATAATTCACCCCTCCACTTT.

The chain carries TRBV5-1 and TRBJ1-2; D perhaps matches TRBD1 (5 bases). The CDR3 sequence is 13 residues long. Germline lookup yields CDR1 SGHRS and CDR2 YFSETQ. The V end was cut by 3 bases, the J end by 3 bases, with 9 bases between. As DNA, the CDR3 is TGCGCCAGCAGCTCGCAGGGTGACTATGGCTACACCTTC. Amino acid sequence: CASSSQGDYGYTF.

The rearrangement uses TRBV2 and TRBJ2-7; 7 nucleotides match TRBD2. The germline CDR1 and CDR2 sequences are SNHLY and FYNNEI. The junction had 12 bases not matched to a gene; V was cut back by 6 bases and J by 4 bases. CDR3 length: 15 residues. CDR3 DNA sequence: TGTGCCAGCAGAACCGGGACTACGGCTACATACGAGCAGTACTTC. Protein sequence: CASRTGTTATYEQYF.

This sequence joins TRBV5-1 and TRBJ2-1; D perhaps matches TRBD2 (5 bases). The CDR3 is made up of 15 amino acids. V lost 2 bases and J 4 bases, leaving 13 bases between the germline ends. Per the germline V gene, CDR1 is SGHRS and CDR2 is YFSETQ. The CDR3 loop reads CASSLFEGLYNEQFF. Here the CDR3 DNA reads TGCGCCAGCAGCTTATTTGAGGGTCTTTACAATGAGCAGTTCTTC.